This T cell receptor (beta chain) appears in the sequencing data of a study of shared clonotypes between healthy human individuals. Whole-study context: Donor ages ranged 18 to 49 years: a couple of women, a few men. Whole-study results and caveats: Around 5.3% of naive CD4 clonotypes were shared across a handful of donors. Investigators expected sequencing depth to affect clonotype sharing among donors. Despite large depth, sorted-subset datasets appeared incompletely sequenced.

J gave up 0 bases and V 3 bases, and 5 bases lay outside the gene matches. This CDR3 has 15 amino acids. The germline CDR1 and CDR2 sequences are MGHRA and YSYEKL. Terminally differentiated effector memory CD45RA+ cells were excluded from the naive CD8 cells, which were CD45RO-negative and positively selected for CCR7. Profiled with immunoSEQ multiplex PCR; TCRdb holds only in-frame clones, not every one. The sample carries some 2,100,000 clones, just over 90% recorded once. To note about this clone: The antigen is undetermined.

V gene TRBV4-1 combines with J gene TRBJ2-7; 7 positions agree with TRBD2. This receptor was taken from a young man in good health. Some clones in this sample may be carry-over from other donors' samples. Source material: naive CD8+ T cells from PBMCs. In DNA form, the CDR3 reads TGCGCCAGCAGCCACCCGCGGGGGAGCTCCTACGAGCAGTACTTC. Its protein product is CASSHPRGSSYEQYF.